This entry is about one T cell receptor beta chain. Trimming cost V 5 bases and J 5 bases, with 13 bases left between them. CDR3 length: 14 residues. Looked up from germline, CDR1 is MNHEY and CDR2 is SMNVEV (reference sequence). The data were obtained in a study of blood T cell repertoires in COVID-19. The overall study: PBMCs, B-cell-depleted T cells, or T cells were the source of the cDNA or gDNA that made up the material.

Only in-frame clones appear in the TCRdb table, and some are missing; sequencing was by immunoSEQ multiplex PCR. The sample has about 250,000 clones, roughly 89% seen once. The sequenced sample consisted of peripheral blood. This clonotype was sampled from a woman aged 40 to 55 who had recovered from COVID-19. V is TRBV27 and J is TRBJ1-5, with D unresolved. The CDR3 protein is CASSPPGGYQPQHF. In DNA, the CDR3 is TGTGCCAGCAGTCCGCCGGGTGGTTATCAGCCCCAGCATTTT.